This TCR beta chain derives from a study of T cell responses to AZD1222 COVID-19 vaccine. Study outcomes and limitations: Vaccination with two AZD1222 doses was followed by a rise in Spike-specific TCR breadth and depth. Spike-wide vaccine-associated CD4 TCRs dominated at 160-218 and 743-854. Samples come after the peak T cell response, not at day 14. Baseline testing showed seropositivity in only a handful of AZD1222 recipients.

The repertoire was sequenced with immunoSEQ multiplex PCR; TCRdb's copy has only in-frame clones and lacks some. The data contain about 140,000 clones, 88% of them seen just once; the ten biggest clones take up approximately 3.7%. V was cut by 4 bases and J by 2 bases, with 8 bases left in between. The CDR3 runs to 13 residues. Germline V gives CDR1 SGHTA, CDR2 FQGNSA. This clone occurred a few times. The antigen is not known. The rearrangement uses TRBV7-2 and TRBJ1-1; no firm D call. The clonotype comes from an adult in good health. The sequencing here drew on peripheral blood, taken on day 0 of AZD1222 vaccination. CDR3 DNA sequence: TGTGCCAGCAGCTCGGGAGCTAACACTGAAGCTTTCTTT. Its protein is CASSSGANTEAFF.